Following are 20 T cell receptor beta chains from one sample sequenced in a study of T cells after yellow fever vaccination. MiXCR was run by TCRdb on the 5' RACE reads, yielding one entry per CDR3 protein. The sample carries approximately 510,000 distinct CDR3 sequences, just over 20% recorded once. Material: PBMCs, obtained approximately 22 days after the first yellow fever vaccination. These receptors were taken from a man aged 18 to 30 who received the YFV17D yellow fever vaccine.

This chain uses TRBV5-6 with TRBJ2-3, with D uncertain. The V gene's germline CDR1 is SGHDT and CDR2 YYEEEE. The CDR3 covers 12 residues. V was shortened by 4 bases and J by 7 bases, with 10 bases between the two germline ends. CDR3 loop: CASSPLVNTQYF. The DNA for the CDR3 is TGTGCCAGCAGCCCACTCGTCAATACGCAGTATTTT.

V usage is TRBV7-9 and J usage is TRBJ2-3, with D uncertain. V lost 7 bases and J lost 6, with 11 bases in between. Germline loops: CDR1 SEHNR, CDR2 FQNEAQ (reference sequence). The CDR3 sequence is 12 residues long. CDR3 nucleotide sequence: TGTGCCAGCACGGAAGGGTCGGATACGCAGTATTTT. Translated, it gives CASTEGSDTQYF.

CDR3 residues: CASSVVSYGNNEQFF. Written as DNA, the CDR3 is TGTGCCAGCAGCGTAGTGAGCTACGGCAACAATGAGCAGTTCTTC. V usage is TRBV9 and J usage is TRBJ2-1; D is unclear. Germline CDR1 and CDR2: SGDLS and YYNGEE. V lost 0 bases and J lost 5, with 12 bases in between. The CDR3 has 15 residues.

This clonotype came up a few times. The chain combines TRBV5-1 with TRBJ1-5; D is perhaps TRBD1 (6 bases). This CDR3 spans 15 amino acids. V dropped 1 base and J dropped 6 bases, with 14 bases sitting between them. Germline-derived CDR1 and CDR2 are SGHRS and YFSETQ. CDR3 bases: TGCGCCAGCAGCTTGACAGGGAATAACGGTCAGCCCCAGCATTTT. Amino acids: CASSLTGNNGQPQHF.

This clonotype was counted many times. The genes are TRBV6-1 and TRBJ2-5; the D gene could be TRBD1 or TRBD2 (6 bases each). The CDR3 contains 15 residues. V lost 6 bases, J lost 3 bases, and 17 bases lay in between. Per germline, CDR1 MNHNS and CDR2 SASEGT. The CDR3 region is CASRPQGGPEETQYF. The CDR3 DNA is TGTGCCAGCAGACCCCAAGGGGGGCCGGAAGAGACCCAGTACTTC.

CDR3 residues: CASSRGFNRDPQYF. The CDR3 DNA sequence: TGCGCCAGCAGTCGGGGGTTTAACCGTGATCCCCAGTACTTC. The chain employs TRBV23-1 and TRBJ2-5, with D perhaps being TRBD1 or TRBD2 (5 bases each). TRBV23-1 is reported as an ORF; its role is uncertain. V shed 4 bases and J shed 9 bases, with 18 bases lying between them. CDR3 size: 14 residues.

This chain joins TRBV13 and TRBJ2-7; tentative D call: TRBD2 (6 bases). CDR1 is PRHDT, CDR2 FYEKMQ, per germline (reference sequence). Trimming removed 8 bases from V and 6 bases from J, with 20 bases in between. CDR3 length: 14 residues. The chain's CDR3 is CASSEEGIVSEQYF. The CDR3 DNA reads as TGTGCCAGCTCCGAGGAGGGGATTGTAAGCGAGCAGTACTTC. Combining the CDR3 with reference TRBV13 and TRBJ2-7 gives the whole variable domain AAGVIQSPRHLIKEKRETATLKCYPIPRHDTVYWYQQGPGQDPQFLISFYEKMQSDKGSIPDRFSAQQFSDYHSELNMSSLELGDSALYFCASSEEGIVSEQYFGPGTRLTVT.

The gene calls are TRBV20-1 and TRBJ2-1; 8 nucleotides line up with TRBD2. Trimming cost V 3 bases and J 2 bases; bases outside gene matches: 6. Germline V gene data show CDR1 as DFQATT and CDR2 as SNEGSKA (reference sequence). The CDR3 is 15 amino acids. CDR3 region: CSARSHGGAYNEQFF. For the CDR3, the DNA is TGCAGTGCTAGGAGTCACGGGGGGGCCTACAATGAGCAGTTCTTC.

V usage is TRBV18 and J usage is TRBJ2-4; D possibly corresponds to TRBD1 (5 bases). Looked up from germline, CDR1 is KGHSH and CDR2 is LQKENI. The CDR3 covers 18 residues. Trimming stripped 3 bases from V and 0 bases from J, with 18 bases between. CDR3 in amino acids: CASSPRDTRVLAKNIQYF. The DNA of the CDR3 is TGTGCCAGCTCACCTAGGGATACCAGGGTTTTAGCCAAAAACATTCAGTACTTC.

This clonotype showed up just a few times. This sequence joins TRBV14 and TRBJ2-5, with a weak D call TRBD1 (6 bases). The CDR3 is 16 residues long. V gave up 4 bases and J gave up 5 bases, with 20 bases separating them. Germline assignment: CDR1 SGHDN and CDR2 FVKESK. In DNA form, the CDR3 reads TGTGCCAGCAGCCGGATGCTGACAGGCGAGGGGGAGACCCAGTACTTC. Amino acids: CASSRMLTGEGETQYF.

This clonotype appeared a few times. This sequence joins TRBV7-9 and TRBJ1-5; D is unresolved. The CDR3 runs to 15 residues. Between the trimmed V and J ends, which lost 4 bases and 0 bases, there was a span of 10 bases. Looked up from germline, CDR1 is SEHNR and CDR2 is FQNEAQ (reference sequence). CDR3 protein: CASSSGSFSNQPQHF. The CDR3, as DNA: TGTGCCAGCAGCTCAGGCAGCTTTAGCAATCAGCCCCAGCATTTT.

This clonotype was detected many times. CDR3 loop: CASSQSPGQGIGDTQYF. The CDR3 nucleotides read TGCGCCAGCAGCCAGTCCCCCGGACAGGGCATAGGTGATACGCAGTATTTT. The J gene is TRBJ2-3, the V gene TRBV4-1; 8 nucleotides agree with TRBD1. Germline CDR1 and CDR2: MGHRA and YSYEKL. This CDR3 is built from 17 residues. Trimming took 3 bases from V and 6 from J; bases not matched to a gene: 14.

This rearrangement joins TRBV7-2 to TRBJ2-6, with D possibly TRBD2 on 5 matching bases. The CDR3 runs to 16 residues. In germline, CDR1 is SGHTA, CDR2 FQGNSA. V lost 0 bases and J lost 1, with 7 bases in between. The CDR3 is CASSLASESGANVLTF. The CDR3 region has the DNA TGTGCCAGCAGCTTAGCTAGCGAGTCTGGGGCCAACGTCCTGACTTTC.

This clonotype was counted only a few times. The chain is built from TRBV20-1 and TRBJ2-1; 7 nucleotides agree with TRBD1. V dropped 0 bases and J dropped 7; count of bases not matched to a gene: 6. The germline V gene has CDR1 DFQATT and CDR2 SNEGSKA (reference sequence). The CDR3 totals 14 residues. The CDR3 coding sequence is TGCAGTGCTAGAGAGCCCGACAGGGAGAATGAGCAGTTCTTC. This codes for CSAREPDRENEQFF.

This chain uses TRBV7-8 with TRBJ2-2; D is unresolved. This CDR3 spans 16 amino acids. In germline, CDR1 is SGHVS, CDR2 FQNEAQ. V was cut by 4 bases and J by 1 base, with 13 bases left in between. CDR3 sequence: CASSSTLGVNTGELFF. The CDR3 coding sequence is TGTGCCAGCAGCTCAACCCTTGGGGTGAACACCGGGGAGCTGTTTTTT.

The chain carries TRBV5-1 and TRBJ1-1; tentatively, D is TRBD1 (6 bases). This CDR3 has 13 residues. CDR1 SGHRS and CDR2 YFSETQ come from the germline V gene. V was clipped by 5 bases and J by 5 bases, with 13 bases between them. The CDR3 here is CASRQGAITEAFF. CDR3 coding DNA: TGCGCCAGCAGACAGGGTGCAATTACTGAAGCTTTCTTT.

The chain has TRBV20-1 and TRBJ2-3; TRBD2 aligns across 10 bases. This CDR3 contains 14 residues. Germline V CDR1 and CDR2: DFQATT, SNEGSKA (reference sequence). Written as DNA, the CDR3 is TGCAGGGTCCTAGCGGGGGCAGGCACAGATACGCAGTATTTT. Its protein is CRVLAGAGTDTQYF.

There are a few counts of this clonotype. This chain joins TRBV21-1 and TRBJ1-2; the table assigns TRBD1, which was not confirmed against the DNA. TRBV21-1 is shown as a pseudogene. The CDR3 has 14 residues. The CDR3 DNA follows: TGTGCCAGCACCTTCCGGACAGGCGCCTATGGCTACACCTTC. It specifies CASTFRTGAYGYTF.

The CDR3 coding sequence is TGTGCCAGCAGCGCGGCTAGCGGGGGCTTCCTCACAGATACGCAGTATTTT. Its translation: CASSAASGGFLTDTQYF. V and J are TRBV7-9 and TRBJ2-3, with 10 nucleotides matching TRBD2. The CDR3 spans 17 residues. Per germline, CDR1 SEHNR and CDR2 FQNEAQ (reference sequence). J lost 2 bases, V lost 5 bases, and 10 bases had no gene match.

This sequence joins TRBV6-2 or TRBV6-3 and TRBJ1-2, with 7 bases matching TRBD1. The V and J ends lost 6 bases and 4 bases, in that order; junction bases with no gene match: 8. CDR1 is MNHEY and CDR2 is SVGEGT in the germline V gene. The CDR3 has 14 amino acids. The CDR3 region has the DNA TGTGCCAGCAGACGGGACAGTGGCTTCTATGGCTACACCTTC. It translates to CASRRDSGFYGYTF.